These 22 T cell receptor beta chains share one sample of origin, sequenced in a study of shared clonotypes between healthy human individuals. Clones were sequenced by immunoSEQ multiplex PCR, and TCRdb holds only the in-frame ones, with some missing. Among some 1.4 million clones listed, over 95% were seen once. The sequenced sample consisted of naive CD4+ T cells sorted from blood. As to subset: CD45RA+ positively selected. These receptors all stem from a man under 40 in good health.

The chain couples TRBV5-5 to TRBJ2-3, with D possibly TRBD1 on 6 matching bases. Germline V lookup: CDR1 SGHKS, CDR2 YYEKEE (reference sequence). The V gene lost 2 bases and the J gene lost 3 bases, with 16 bases spanning the gap. This CDR3 comprises 16 residues. Written as DNA, the CDR3 is TGTGCCAGCAGCTTTGCAGGGGTGGGGGAGACAGATACGCAGTATTTT. Its translation is CASSFAGVGETDTQYF.

A word on this clone: One junction end disagrees with the germline gene, perhaps due to a read error. The chain uses TRBV2 and TRBJ2-7, with TRBD1 as a possible D gene (5 bases). In germline, CDR1 is SNHLY, CDR2 FYNNEI. The CDR3 has 12 residues. This CDR3 reads CASSDRVKSLNF. For the CDR3, the DNA is TGTGCCAGCAGTGACAGGGTTAAGAGTCTGAACTTC.

With respect to this clone: At one of its ends the junction is not consistent with the germline gene, which may arise from a read error. The chain joins TRBV5-8 to TRBJ2-7; D may be TRBD1 or TRBD2 (5 bases each). This CDR3 region has 11 residues. Germline lookup yields CDR1 SGHTS and CDR2 YDEGEE. CDR3 in amino acids: CASRRTGTEEF. CDR3 coding DNA: TGTGCCAGCAGGAGAACCGGGACCGAGGAATTC.

As to this clone: Other DNA sequences of this sample code for an identical CDR3. The gene calls are TRBV9 and TRBJ1-2, with 10 nucleotides matching TRBD1. The CDR3 has 13 residues. Trimming took 3 bases from V and 4 from J; bases not matched to a gene: 0. Per the germline V gene, CDR1 is SGDLS and CDR2 is YYNGEE. This CDR3 reads CASSGTGGYGYTF. The CDR3 DNA reads TGTGCCAGCAGCGGGACAGGGGGCTATGGCTACACCTTC.

The genes are TRBV30 and TRBJ1-6; 10 bases agree with TRBD1. Germline values: CDR1 GTSNPN, CDR2 SVGIG (reference sequence). V lost 1 base and J lost 7; bases outside the gene matches: 7. The CDR3 is 16 amino acids. CDR3 coding DNA: TGTGCCTGGAGTGGATTGGGACAGGGGTGGAATTCACCCCTCCACTTT. It codes for CAWSGLGQGWNSPLHF.

The chain recombines TRBV19 with TRBJ2-5, with D perhaps matching TRBD1 (6 bases). The CDR3 totals 14 residues. The V end was cut by 7 bases, the J end by 4 bases, with 16 bases between. CDR1 is LNHDA, CDR2 SQIVND, per germline (reference sequence). CDR3 in DNA: TGTGCCAGTAATTCCAGGGGCTATGGAGAGACCCAGTACTTC. Translating gives CASNSRGYGETQYF.

The J gene is TRBJ2-7, the V gene TRBV10-3, with 16 bases matching TRBD2. V gave up 6 bases and J gave up 4 bases; unmatched junction bases: 6. Germline CDR1 and CDR2: ENHRY and SYGVKD. CDR3 length: 16 residues. CDR3 loop: CAISPGTSGRVYEQYF. CDR3 in DNA: TGTGCCATCAGCCCCGGGACTAGCGGGAGGGTATACGAGCAGTACTTC.

The rearrangement joins TRBV6-6 to TRBJ2-7; tentatively, D is TRBD1 (6 bases). Germline CDR1 and CDR2: MNHNY and SVGAGI (reference sequence). This CDR3 region has 16 residues. Deletions cut 3 bases from V and 2 bases from J, with 17 bases between. The CDR3 reads CASSYDRDKLTYEQYF. CDR3 in DNA: TGTGCCAGCAGTTATGACCGGGACAAACTTACCTACGAGCAGTACTTC.

The chain recombines TRBV28 with TRBJ1-2; 7 bases agree with TRBD1. In germline, CDR1 is MDHEN, CDR2 SYDVKM. The ends lost 7 bases at V and 0 bases at J; junction bases unmatched: 2. The CDR3 is made up of 13 amino acids. In DNA form, the CDR3 reads TGTGCCAGCATAGGGGGCTCTAACTATGGCTACACCTTC. It specifies CASIGGSNYGYTF.

The chain uses TRBV9 and TRBJ2-5, with D unresolved. The V and J ends lost 2 bases and 6 bases respectively, with 11 bases between them. This CDR3 comprises 13 residues. Germline V lookup: CDR1 SGDLS, CDR2 YYNGEE. CDR3 region: CASSVSDLKTQYF. CDR3 sequence (DNA): TGTGCCAGCAGCGTTTCAGATCTGAAGACCCAGTACTTC.

J is TRBJ2-7 and V is TRBV19, with TRBD1 matching over 7 bases. The CDR3 has 12 residues. The J segment lost 2 bases and the V segment lost 5 bases, leaving 0 bases of the junction unmatched. In germline, CDR1 is LNHDA, CDR2 SQIVND (reference sequence). The CDR3 protein is CASSQGAYEQYF. DNA for the CDR3: TGTGCCAGTAGTCAGGGGGCCTACGAGCAGTACTTC.

V usage is TRBV11-2 and J usage is TRBJ2-5; 8 bases align to TRBD2. The CDR3 has 18 amino acids. With 5 bases clipped from V and 6 bases from J, the junction kept 20 bases outside the gene matches. The germline V gene encodes CDR1 SGHAT and CDR2 FQNNGV. The CDR3 sequence is CASSERVAGFQTGKTQYF. In DNA form, the CDR3 reads TGTGCCAGCAGCGAGAGAGTAGCGGGATTCCAAACAGGGAAGACCCAGTACTTC.

J is TRBJ2-3 and V is TRBV4-1, with a tentative D call TRBD2 (6 bases). V lost 6 bases, J lost 0 bases, and 7 bases lay in between. This CDR3 has 13 residues. Germline values: CDR1 MGHRA, CDR2 YSYEKL. As DNA, the CDR3 is TGCGCCAGCAGGGGGACTAGCACAGATACGCAGTATTTT. Translating gives CASRGTSTDTQYF.

The CDR3 DNA reads as TGTGCCAGCAGTGGGGCGTCGACTAATGAAAAACTGTTTTTT. Amino acid sequence: CASSGASTNEKLFF. The rearrangement links TRBV6-1 to TRBJ1-4, with D unresolved. CDR1 and CDR2 from the germline V gene are MNHNS and SASEGT. V shed 4 bases and J shed 2 bases, with 8 bases lying between them. The CDR3 is 14 residues long.

The genes are TRBV2 and TRBJ2-7; D might be TRBD2 (5 bases). V was trimmed by 7 bases and J by 6 bases, leaving 16 bases between them. Germline V gives CDR1 SNHLY, CDR2 FYNNEI. The CDR3 is made up of 13 amino acids. CDR3 sequence: CASKRTGGPEQYF. The CDR3 DNA follows: TGTGCCAGCAAAAGGACGGGCGGGCCCGAGCAGTACTTC.

V gene TRBV6-7 combines with J gene TRBJ1-5; D not resolved. TRBV6-7 is an ORF for which the function is uncertain. V gave up 0 bases and J gave up 6 bases, with 9 bases separating them. This CDR3 has 14 residues. The CDR3 protein is CASSYSESPQPQHF. The DNA for the CDR3 is TGTGCCAGCAGTTACTCGGAGAGCCCTCAGCCCCAGCATTTT.

The rearrangement uses TRBV9 and TRBJ2-1, with D possibly matching TRBD2 (7 bases). CDR1 and CDR2 from the germline V gene are SGDLS and YYNGEE. Trimming pared 1 base from V and 8 bases from J, leaving 10 bases between. The CDR3 has 13 amino acids. CDR3 nucleotide sequence: TGTGCCAGCAGCGTAACGGGGGGCGATGAGCAGTTCTTC. Its protein product is CASSVTGGDEQFF.

The V call is TRBV7-9, the J call TRBJ2-7, with TRBD1 matching over 9 bases. With 2 bases clipped from V and 5 bases from J, the junction kept 10 bases outside the gene matches. The CDR3 length is 16 residues. CDR1 and CDR2 (germline): SEHNR, FQNEAQ (reference sequence). The CDR3 DNA sequence: TGTGCCAGCAGCTTAACGGCCGGGACAGGGTTGGACGAGCAGTACTTC. Encoded protein: CASSLTAGTGLDEQYF.

The chain has TRBV4-3 and TRBJ2-1; 11 positions match TRBD1. The CDR3 has 17 residues. Germline V CDR1 and CDR2: LGHNA, YSLEER. J gave up 6 bases and V 3 bases, and 10 bases lay outside the gene matches. The CDR3 loop reads CASSHARVDRGLNEQFF. The CDR3 DNA follows: TGCGCCAGCAGCCACGCGAGGGTGGACAGGGGGCTCAATGAGCAGTTCTTC.

V is TRBV7-9 and J is TRBJ2-5, with 12 bases that match TRBD2. The germline V gene encodes CDR1 SEHNR and CDR2 FQNEAQ (reference sequence). The ends lost 4 bases at V and 5 bases at J; junction bases unmatched: 11. CDR3 length: 17 amino acids. CDR3 sequence reads: CASSSRLAGGMGETQYF. In nucleotides, the CDR3 is TGTGCCAGCAGCTCTCGCCTAGCGGGAGGGATGGGGGAGACCCAGTACTTC.

The V and J genes are TRBV5-6 and TRBJ2-6, with TRBD1 identical over 9 bases. Trimming at V came to 4 bases and at J to 0 bases, leaving 8 bases not matched to a gene. Looked up from germline, CDR1 is SGHDT and CDR2 is YYEEEE. This CDR3 is 18 amino acids long. In DNA, the CDR3 is TGTGCCAGCAGCCTGTATACAGGGGGCCCCTCTGGGGCCAACGTCCTGACTTTC. It translates to CASSLYTGGPSGANVLTF.

The V call is TRBV6-5, the J call TRBJ1-5; D is uncertain. Deletions cut 5 bases from V and 0 bases from J, with 11 bases between. CDR3 length equals 15 residues. The germline V gene encodes CDR1 MNHEY and CDR2 SVGAGI. CDR3 DNA sequence: TGTGCCAGCAGTCGCGGAGCCTATAGCAATCAGCCCCAGCATTTT. Translated, it gives CASSRGAYSNQPQHF.